The 20 T cell receptor beta chains below were found in one sample sequenced in a study of T cell responses to AZD1222 COVID-19 vaccine. TCRdb's copy holds only in-frame clones and misses some; the assay was immunoSEQ multiplex PCR. The data show some 140,000 clones, with about 87% seen just once and just over 5.5% held by the top ten. Sample: peripheral blood, taken on day 0 of AZD1222 vaccination. These receptors all stem from an adult in good health.

This clone has just one count. The V and J genes are TRBV12-3 or TRBV12-4 and TRBJ2-7, with D uncertain. This CDR3 has 13 residues. Trimming took 4 bases from V and 3 from J, leaving 10 bases between them. The CDR3 reads CASSYSPDYEQYF. Here the CDR3 DNA reads TGTGCCAGCAGTTATAGCCCTGACTACGAGCAGTACTTC.

The rearrangement links TRBV5-4 to TRBJ2-7; 7 bases fit TRBD2. The CDR3 length is 16 residues. V lost 0 bases and J lost 2; bases outside the gene matches: 8. CDR1 is SGHNT and CDR2 is YYREEE in the germline V gene (reference sequence). CDR3 in DNA: TGTGCCAGCAGCTTGGAACGGGCTAGCGGTACCTACGAGCAGTACTTC. This translates into CASSLERASGTYEQYF.

This chain links TRBV14 with TRBJ1-1, with D uncertain. The length of the CDR3 is 16 residues. In germline, CDR1 is SGHDN, CDR2 FVKESK. Trimming took 0 bases from V and 0 from J, leaving 11 bases between them. This CDR3 reads CASSQDRTAVNTEAFF. CDR3 nucleotides: TGTGCCAGCAGCCAAGATCGAACAGCTGTGAACACTGAAGCTTTCTTT.

V usage is TRBV7-8 and J usage is TRBJ2-3, with a weak D call TRBD1 (6 bases). Germline CDR1 is SGHVS and CDR2 is FQNEAQ. The CDR3 is made up of 18 amino acids. V lost 0 bases and J lost 1, with 17 bases in between. This CDR3 is CASSLAVAGTRRTDTQYF. The CDR3 nucleotides read TGTGCCAGCAGCTTAGCTGTCGCCGGGACACGGCGCACAGATACGCAGTATTTT.

The chain recombines TRBV7-2 with TRBJ2-5; the D is unclear. This CDR3 has 13 residues. The V end lost 4 bases, the J end lost 5 bases, and 11 bases lay between the germline ends. Germline V gives CDR1 SGHTA, CDR2 FQGNSA. DNA of the CDR3: TGTGCCAGCAGCTCGTCGCAGAGGGAGACCCAGTACTTC. The encoded protein is CASSSSQRETQYF. Full variable domain (missing parts from reference TRBV7-2 and TRBJ2-5): GAGVSQSPSNKVTEKGKDVELRCDPISGHTALYWYRQSLGQGLEFLIYFQGNSAPDKSGLPSDRFSAERTGGSVSTLTIQRTQQEDSAVYLCASSSSQRETQYFGPGTRLLVL.

In its sample, this clone was seen a few times. The genes are TRBV28 and TRBJ1-1; possibly TRBD1 for D (5 bases). The CDR3 contains 17 residues. The V and J ends lost 11 bases and 1 base respectively, with 26 bases between them. Germline CDR1 MDHEN, CDR2 SYDVKM. CDR3 amino acids: CAHSTRRDPTGNTEAFF. CDR3 coding DNA: TGTGCCCACTCTACCCGCAGAGACCCAACAGGGAACACTGAAGCTTTCTTT.

The chain combines TRBV11-3 with TRBJ2-7; D uncertain. V dropped 3 bases and J dropped 0 bases, with 24 bases sitting between them. The germline gives CDR1 SGHNT, CDR2 YENEEA. The CDR3 runs to 19 residues. The CDR3 nucleotides read TGTGCCAGCAGCTTTGGTGGGTTGCTATTGGACGGAGACTCCTACGAGCAGTACTTC. Its translation is CASSFGGLLLDGDSYEQYF. Variable domain in full (rest from reference TRBV11-3 and TRBJ2-7): EAGVVQSPRYKIIEKKQPVAFWCNPISGHNTLYWYLQNLGQGPELLIRYENEEAVDDSQLPKDRFSAERLKGVDSTLKIQPAELGDSAVYLCASSFGGLLLDGDSYEQYFGPGTRLTVT.

This clone was seen only a few times. This chain connects TRBV4-1 to TRBJ2-7; D is uncertain. Trimming left V 2 bases short and J 1 base short, with 6 bases between. The CDR3 is 13 residues long. From germline, CDR1 is MGHRA and CDR2 YSYEKL. CDR3 loop: CASSQPGSYEQYF. CDR3 nucleotides: TGCGCCAGCAGCCAACCTGGGTCCTACGAGCAGTACTTC.

The CDR3 DNA is TGTGCCAGCAGCTTTTTCCGGGCAGATACGCAGTATTTT. Translating it yields CASSFFRADTQYF. The genes are TRBV7-2 and TRBJ2-3; D is uncertain. The V and J ends lost 3 bases and 4 bases respectively, with 8 bases between them. The CDR3 contains 13 residues. Germline CDR1 is SGHTA and CDR2 is FQGNSA.

The chain uses TRBV29-1 and TRBJ2-5, with 7 nucleotides matching TRBD1. The V and J ends lost 4 bases and 9 bases, in that order; junction bases with no gene match: 2. Germline loops: CDR1 SQVTM, CDR2 ANQGSEA. The CDR3 sequence is 10 residues long. CDR3: CSVGQGAQYF. Written as DNA, the CDR3 is TGCAGCGTTGGACAGGGAGCCCAGTACTTC.

This chain joins TRBV5-1 and TRBJ2-2, with D perhaps matching TRBD2 (5 bases). Germline lookup yields CDR1 SGHRS and CDR2 YFSETQ. The length of the CDR3 is 16 residues. Trimming left V 1 base short and J 7 bases short, with 17 bases between. The CDR3, as DNA: TGCGCCAGCAGCTTGAAGGTGTCAGGAGGAAACGGGGAGCTGTTTTTT. Its translation: CASSLKVSGGNGELFF.

J is TRBJ2-7 and V is TRBV25-1, with unresolved D. From germline, CDR1 is MGHDK and CDR2 SYGVNS. This CDR3 spans 12 amino acids. Trimming stripped 6 bases from V and 2 bases from J, with 8 bases between. The CDR3 region is CASSPSTYEQYF. The CDR3 DNA reads TGTGCCAGCAGCCCTTCCACCTACGAGCAGTACTTC.

This sequence joins TRBV2 and TRBJ1-1; 9 bases line up with TRBD1. The germline V gene encodes CDR1 SNHLY and CDR2 FYNNEI. V dropped 6 bases and J dropped 3; count of bases not matched to a gene: 14. The CDR3 extends over 17 amino acids. DNA for the CDR3: TGTGCCAGCAGCCTACAGGGACAGGGAAGTTGGGACACTGAAGCTTTCTTT. It translates to CASSLQGQGSWDTEAFF.

V usage is TRBV6-5 and J usage is TRBJ1-3; no clear D. Germline V gene sequence: CDR1 MNHEY, CDR2 SVGAGI. The V gene lost 0 bases and the J gene lost 4 bases, with 4 bases spanning the gap. CDR3 size: 13 residues. The CDR3 nucleotides are TGTGCCAGCAGTTACTCTCAGGGAAACACCATATATTTT. This encodes CASSYSQGNTIYF.

V is TRBV7-2 and J is TRBJ1-1; D unclear. The CDR3 is 16 amino acids. The germline gives CDR1 SGHTA, CDR2 FQGNSA. V was clipped by 5 bases and J by 5 bases, with 21 bases between them. CDR3 in DNA: TGTGCCAGCAGCCCAAGAGAGGCAGATTGGGGAACTGAAGCTTTCTTT. Protein sequence: CASSPREADWGTEAFF. The full variable domain, completed using reference TRBV7-2 and TRBJ1-1, is GAGVSQSPSNKVTEKGKDVELRCDPISGHTALYWYRQSLGQGLEFLIYFQGNSAPDKSGLPSDRFSAERTGGSVSTLTIQRTQQEDSAVYLCASSPREADWGTEAFFGQGTRLTVV.

V gene TRBV11-3 combines with J gene TRBJ2-1, with no clear D. Germline V gene lookup returns CDR1 SGHNT and CDR2 YENEEA. CDR3 size: 13 residues. V lost 5 bases, J lost 0 bases, and 5 bases lay in between. The CDR3 coding sequence is TGTGCCAGCAGCAGAAGCTCCTACAATGAGCAGTTCTTC. This codes for CASSRSSYNEQFF.

The V gene is TRBV9, the J gene TRBJ2-3, with D perhaps matching TRBD1 or TRBD2 (5 bases each). The CDR3 runs 15 residues. The germline V gene encodes CDR1 SGDLS and CDR2 YYNGEE. Deletions cut 2 bases from V and 0 bases from J, with 10 bases between. The CDR3 loop is CASSVGPLSTDTQYF. As DNA, the CDR3 is TGTGCCAGCAGCGTGGGACCACTTAGCACAGATACGCAGTATTTT.

The rearrangement joins TRBV13 to TRBJ1-2; 8 nucleotides agree with TRBD1. Germline assignment: CDR1 PRHDT and CDR2 FYEKMQ (reference sequence). J was trimmed by 3 bases and V by 2 bases; bases with no gene match: 2. The CDR3 has 14 residues. The CDR3 region is CASSLPDRDYGYTF. CDR3 coding DNA: TGTGCCAGCAGCTTACCGGACAGGGACTATGGCTACACCTTC.

This clone was observed once. The chain uses TRBV5-4 and TRBJ1-6; D not certain. Per germline, CDR1 SGHNT and CDR2 YYREEE (reference sequence). V shed 2 bases and J shed 10 bases, with 13 bases lying between them. This CDR3 has 14 amino acids. The CDR3 spells CASSFGNLESPLHF. The CDR3 DNA sequence: TGTGCCAGCAGCTTTGGGAATCTTGAGTCACCCCTCCACTTT.

The V gene is TRBV4-2, the J gene TRBJ2-7; D remains ambiguous. Trimming removed 0 bases at V and 0 bases at J, with 12 bases between. The CDR3 runs to 16 residues. Germline CDR1 LGHNA, CDR2 YNFKEQ. CDR3 in amino acids: CASSQDWRGSSYEQYF. Written as DNA, the CDR3 is TGTGCCAGCAGCCAAGATTGGCGCGGTAGCTCCTACGAGCAGTACTTC.